Listed below are T cell receptor beta chains from one sample, sequenced in a study of blood T cell repertoires in COVID-19. Assay used: immunoSEQ multiplex PCR; TCRdb lists only in-frame clones, some missing. The profile shows 410,000 or so clones, 86% of them singletons. The specimen sequenced was peripheral blood. These receptors were collected from a woman in her twenties or thirties with active or convalescent COVID-19. CDR3s include the opening cysteine and the closing phenylalanine or tryptophan. The order of the fields is CDR3 protein, J gene, V gene.

CDR3: CASSSGTGSNYGYTF
J: TRBJ1-2
V: TRBV19

CDR3: CASSLRGPRYNEQFF
J: TRBJ2-1
V: TRBV13

CDR3: CASSAEIPEAFF
J: TRBJ1-1
V: TRBV9

CDR3: CASSTGTANTEAFF
J: TRBJ1-1
V: TRBV10-1

CDR3: CASRGTDNYGYTF
J: TRBJ1-2
V: TRBV3-1/TRBV3-2

CDR3: CASSQDQYGTGVPNEQFF
J: TRBJ2-1
V: TRBV4-2

CDR3: CASTQRGEQFF
J: TRBJ2-1
V: TRBV12-3/TRBV12-4

CDR3: CAISESNSWSYEQYF
J: TRBJ2-7
V: TRBV10-3

CDR3: CASSYREQYGYTF
J: TRBJ1-2
V: TRBV12-3/TRBV12-4

CDR3: CASSLGIAGDTQYF
J: TRBJ2-3
V: TRBV7-9

CDR3: CASSYIGSQPDTQYF
J: TRBJ2-3
V: TRBV11-2

CDR3: CATSRDRGIGEAFF
J: TRBJ1-1
V: TRBV15

CDR3: CASSVQGANTEAFF
J: TRBJ1-1
V: TRBV5-1

CDR3: CASSPLPATNEKLFF
J: TRBJ1-4
V: TRBV7-9

CDR3: CASSPGDYIYEQYF
J: TRBJ2-7
V: TRBV19

CDR3: CASRGQPNTEAFF
J: TRBJ1-1
V: TRBV5-1

CDR3: CASSSTSGGRETQYF
J: TRBJ2-5
V: TRBV7-6

CDR3: CASSLQTSGGAETQYF
J: TRBJ2-5
V: TRBV23-1

CDR3: CASSYSGGSSYNEQFF
J: TRBJ2-1
V: TRBV11-2

CDR3: CASSLRTGDLNTEAFF
J: TRBJ1-1
V: TRBV19

CDR3: CASSWTSGTNYNEQFF
J: TRBJ2-1
V: TRBV5-1

CDR3: CASSQSGGSYVNTEAFF
J: TRBJ1-1
V: TRBV4-1

CDR3: CASSTKDRRDEKLFF
J: TRBJ1-4
V: TRBV5-5

CDR3: CASSQGVGSYEQYF
J: TRBJ2-7
V: TRBV4-1

CDR3: CASSPQTQTYEQYF
J: TRBJ2-7
V: TRBV18

CDR3: CASSSTTGTYSNQPQHF
J: TRBJ1-5
V: TRBV7-6

CDR3: CASSPGLASLGYNEQFF
J: TRBJ2-1
V: TRBV4-2

CDR3: CASSPYQEYNEQFF
J: TRBJ2-1
V: TRBV18

CDR3: CASSLGGQDYGYTF
J: TRBJ1-2
V: TRBV5-1

CDR3: CATGTSDYNEQFF
J: TRBJ2-1
V: TRBV15

CDR3: CASSLRDRGGPGANVLTF
J: TRBJ2-6
V: TRBV3-1/TRBV3-2

CDR3: CASSPGLAGVSGYNEQFF
J: TRBJ2-1
V: TRBV18

CDR3: CASSSDYGYTF
J: TRBJ1-2
V: TRBV5-6

CDR3: CASSIGTGVNSPLHF
J: TRBJ1-6
V: TRBV6-5

CDR3: CASRTTGQFIYGYTF
J: TRBJ1-2
V: TRBV27

CDR3: CASSIGGRGTYGYTF
J: TRBJ1-2
V: TRBV19

CDR3: CAISQLAGNYGYTF
J: TRBJ1-2
V: TRBV10-3

CDR3: CASRQGYNSPLHF
J: TRBJ1-6
V: TRBV2

CDR3: CASSFAGVGLNTEAFF
J: TRBJ1-1
V: TRBV5-8

CDR3: CASNLYRGQGPVAGELFF
J: TRBJ2-2
V: TRBV19

CDR3: CASSLEVTSGPTGELFF
J: TRBJ2-2
V: TRBV5-6

CDR3: CASSTNGQGNTGELFF
J: TRBJ2-2
V: TRBV5-1

CDR3: CASSDSGNTDTQYF
J: TRBJ2-3
V: TRBV6-1

CDR3: CASSNMDRDSPLHF
J: TRBJ1-6
V: TRBV18

CDR3: CAISEVRVSTDTQYF
J: TRBJ2-3
V: TRBV10-3

CDR3: CASSLVSSGGIEQFF
J: TRBJ2-1
V: TRBV5-1

CDR3: CASSRGTFSGNTIYF
J: TRBJ1-3
V: TRBV3-1/TRBV3-2

CDR3: CASSQDSIGELFF
J: TRBJ2-2
V: TRBV14

CDR3: CASSANRLNTEAFF
J: TRBJ1-1
V: TRBV9

CDR3: CSASPDRDYGYTF
J: TRBJ1-2
V: TRBV20-1

CDR3: CASSQGTGGRNTEAFF
J: TRBJ1-1
V: TRBV3-1/TRBV3-2

CDR3: CAIGAGHYEQYF
J: TRBJ2-7
V: TRBV10-3

CDR3: CASSPGFSYEQYF
J: TRBJ2-7
V: TRBV5-5

CDR3: CASSLERGINTGELFF
J: TRBJ2-2
V: TRBV5-1

CDR3: CASRGSAGNRNTIYF
J: TRBJ1-3
V: TRBV27

CDR3: CASSLGRDYEQYF
J: TRBJ2-7
V: TRBV5-1

CDR3: CASSSLDRGVSQPQHF
J: TRBJ1-5
V: TRBV21-1

CDR3: CASSLTALAGVGYEQYF
J: TRBJ2-7
V: TRBV5-5

CDR3: CASSHPQGWDGYTF
J: TRBJ1-2
V: TRBV4-1

CDR3: CASSSRLAGGLYNEQFF
J: TRBJ2-1
V: TRBV7-8